Here is one T cell receptor beta chain with its context. Only a few counts were recorded for this clonotype. The antigen it recognizes is unknown. Per-base qualities were not stored, and no clone one base away is much larger. The data belong to a study of vaccination and CD4 T cells after COVID-19 (dated by TCRdb to between 2022 and 2023). Background on the whole study: Convalescent patients had a positive SARS-CoV-2 result on nasal swab PCR, and of these patients, several had mild disease and one had severe disease. Six males and four females were included in the convalescent cohort, with two Hispanic individuals, seven Caucasians, two Asians and one multiracial person represented. Each participant got two doses of either the Pfizer-BioNTech BNT162b2 vaccine (n=8) or the Moderna mRNA-1273 vaccine (n=2). Post-COVID blood samples from convalescent patients were collected a median of around 100 days after diagnosis, with a range of roughly 35 to 180 days. The time from the second vaccine dose to post-vaccine blood sampling had a median of around 72 days and ranged from 14 to 241 days. Overlapping spike peptide pools from SARS-CoV-2 and from the common cold coronaviruses HCoV-NL63, HCoV-OC43 and HCoV-229E were used as culture stimuli. As controls, cultures received a CEFX viral epitope pool (the positive control), an HIV-1 Nef peptide pool (the negative control), or no peptide at all. The spike-specific CD4+ TCR repertoire was compared before and after mRNA vaccination in about nine COVID-19 convalescent patients and a handful of infection-naive healthy vaccine recipients. Results and caveats for the whole study, not just this receptor: Among convalescent patients, a median roughly 84% of the SARS-CoV-2-reactive clones seen after vaccination appeared only after vaccination, which suggests priming specific to the vaccine. Relatively few convalescent patients were included in the study, and early timepoints after natural infection were not analyzed. Of the vaccine-specific clones found in convalescent patients, nearly all (304 of 307) were mono-reactive for SARS-CoV-2 spike instead of being cross-reactive with common cold coronaviruses. The median number of SARS-CoV-2-reactive clonotypes rose from under 25 after infection to a few dozen after vaccination, but the change was not significant.

The CDR3 holds 16 amino acids from the cysteine to the phenylalanine. Kept here is only the CDR3 DNA, which spans 48 bases and is read in frame from base 1. Between the V and J ends, shortened by 2 bases and 5 bases respectively, the junction contains 18 bases. The germline V gene (reference sequence) provides CDR1 MNHEY and CDR2 SMNVEV. Library preparation employed PCR. DNA from cultured CD4+ T cells underwent TCR sequencing with the Oncomine TCR Beta short-read assay at the Johns Hopkins FTIC core. The QIAamp micro DNA kit was used to extract genomic DNA from the cultured CD4+ T cells. Oncomine TCR Beta libraries made from cultured CD4+ T cells were pooled using unique dual indexes and sequenced on an Illumina iSeq 100. In the original analysis: Non-productive sequences were removed, and CDR3s not starting with C, not ending with F or W, or shorter than 7 amino acids were discarded. The MANAFEST web application was used to identify antigen-specific clonotypes by comparing peptide-stimulated wells against reference wells and other culture wells. Positive clones required FDR below 0.05, an odds ratio above 5, and productive frequency above 0.1% in at least two of three replicate wells. Cross-reactive clonotypes were defined as significantly expanded in both SARS-CoV-2 spike wells and at least one common cold coronavirus spike condition. Similarity between CDR3 sequences was evaluated in R version 3.6.1 using Levenshtein distances (stringdist) and unrooted phylogenetic trees (ape). TCRdb took the public reads, trimmed them with fastp at Q25, ran MiXCR for clone calling and kept in-frame beta chains. A single entry per CDR3 protein holds the most common genes and DNA from its merged rows. The authors' filters were not applied to this entry. For this sample the table gives thousands of distinct CDR3 sequences, of which about 70% were detected only once. Less than 20% of the sample is taken by the ten largest.

The treatment or condition label here, explained by the study, means: approximately 9-day PBMC culture with coronavirus spike peptide pools or control peptides (ViraFEST assay). To expand antigen-specific T cells with peptide pools and then pick out the expanded clonotypes through TCR sequencing, the study relied on the ViraFEST assay. The positive SARS-CoV-2 PCR tests of the convalescent patients were dated from March to December 2020, before the Alpha, Beta and Delta variants emerged in the United States. PBMCs were cultured at around 2 million per well in IMDM supplemented with roughly 5.2% human AB serum and about 10 IU/ml IL-2, with about 10 ug/ml peptide pools added. On days 3 and 7, half of the culture medium was replaced with fresh IL-2-containing medium. CD4+ T cells were isolated after about 10 days of culture through negative selection using the EasySep CD4+ T cell isolation kit. Ficoll-Paque Plus gradient centrifugation was used to isolate PBMCs from whole blood, and the isolated PBMCs were then either used fresh or cryopreserved at -140C. In general, triplicate wells were set up for every culture condition.

The sample was cultured CD4+ T cells from blood, taken after SARS-CoV-2 vaccination. This TCR was recovered from a human donor with COVID-19. The chain is encoded by TRBV27 joined to TRBJ2-5; TRBD1 is possibly the D segment (7 matching bases). The bases are TGTGCCAGCAGTTTAAGGGGGACAGCTGGGGGGGAGACCCAGTACTTC. The translation is CASSLRGTAGGETQYF.